This paragraph reports one T cell receptor beta chain. What it binds is unknown. The data are from a study of cytomegalovirus exposure and HLA in healthy donors. Study-wide findings and caveats: Some V segments, TRBV6-2 and TRBV6-3 among them, were indistinguishable and were therefore excluded. In a later analysis, V- and J-gene trimming of beta chains associated with a DCLRE1C missense variant, replicated independently. Compared with the approximately 680-donor mean, an Asian-associated ancestry cluster reportedly had fewer N-insertions, according to a later analysis.

The V gene's germline CDR1 is MNHEY and CDR2 SMNVEV (reference sequence). Trimming removed 6 bases from V and 3 bases from J; junction bases left unmatched: 5. This CDR3 comprises 13 residues. Primers for the PCR totalled 60 Vbeta and 13 Jbeta. Here immunoSEQ multiplex PCR was the method, and the copy in TCRdb shows in-frame clones only, minus some. The sample lists about 120,000 clones, more than 75% occurring once. The TCR was taken from a woman aged 40 to 49 in good health and CMV-seropositive. This sequence joins TRBV27 and TRBJ2-7; 7 bases are a match to TRBD1. The specimen sequenced was PBMCs. CDR3 nucleotides: TGTGCCAGCAGGTCGACAGGGAGCTACGAGCAGTACTTC. This encodes CASRSTGSYEQYF.